These 27 T cell receptor beta chains originate from one sample sequenced in a study of blood T cell repertoires in COVID-19. Repertoires were generated with immunoSEQ multiplex PCR, while TCRdb's copy carries only in-frame clones and drops some. The table shows over 110,000 clones, with under 90% occurring only once. The sample comprised PBMCs or T cells enriched from blood (not recorded which). The receptors originated from a man aged 45-65 years in a cohort exposed to, infected with or recovered from COVID-19 (not recorded which).

The chain couples TRBV12-3 or TRBV12-4 to TRBJ1-2; D gene uncertain. Trimming stripped 1 base from V and 6 bases from J, with 9 bases between. The CDR3 runs 13 residues. The CDR3 region has the DNA TGTGCCAGCAGTTTAGTTCGGGGAAATGGCTACACCTTC. Its protein product is CASSLVRGNGYTF.

This chain connects TRBV12-5 to TRBJ1-3; D is possibly TRBD1 (6 bases). The germline V gene has CDR1 LGHNT and CDR2 FRNRAP. CDR3 length: 15 amino acids. Trimming cost V 5 bases and J 2 bases, with 13 bases left between them. The chain's CDR3 is CASGGVGGPGNTIYF. CDR3 sequence (DNA): TGTGCTAGTGGTGGAGTGGGGGGGCCTGGAAACACCATATATTTT.

The chain carries TRBV6-5 and TRBJ1-3; D possibly corresponds to TRBD1 (5 bases). Looked up from germline, CDR1 is MNHEY and CDR2 is SVGAGI. The CDR3 has 13 amino acids. The ends were cut back, 8 bases at V and 1 base at J, with 9 bases in the middle. The DNA of the CDR3 is TGTGCCAGCCAGGGAGGATCTGGAAACACCATATATTTT. It yields the protein CASQGGSGNTIYF.

The chain combines TRBV6-5 with TRBJ2-1; possible D gene TRBD2, 5 bases. This CDR3 is built from 14 residues. V lost 4 bases, J lost 2 bases, and 9 bases lay in between. Looked up from germline, CDR1 is MNHEY and CDR2 is SVGAGI. The CDR3 sequence: CASSSGLAYNEQFF. CDR3 in DNA: TGTGCCAGCAGTTCCGGACTCGCCTACAATGAGCAGTTCTTC.

The chain combines TRBV10-3 with TRBJ2-7, with a weak D call TRBD1 (6 bases). CDR1 and CDR2 (germline): ENHRY, SYGVKD. V was clipped by 6 bases and J by 3 bases, with 15 bases between them. CDR3 size: 14 residues. CDR3 bases: TGTGCCATCAGAAACAGGGTAGGGGTCTACGAGCAGTACTTC. The encoded protein is CAIRNRVGVYEQYF.

The chain has TRBV15 and TRBJ1-3; perhaps TRBD1 as D (5 bases). Germline CDR1 reads LNHNV; CDR2 reads YYDKDF (reference sequence). Trimming removed 4 bases at V and 3 bases at J, with 7 bases between. This CDR3 spans 13 amino acids. DNA of the CDR3: TGTGCCACCAGCAAGGACATTGGAAACACCATATATTTT. This encodes CATSKDIGNTIYF.

The chain carries TRBV7-2 and TRBJ2-1, with 12 bases matching TRBD2. Looked up from germline, CDR1 is SGHTA and CDR2 is FQGNSA. The ends lost 5 bases at V and 7 bases at J; junction bases unmatched: 9. This CDR3 region has 16 residues. CDR3 nucleotides: TGTGCCAGCAGCCGCGCTAGCGGGGGGGATCGTAATGAGCAGTTCTTC. Translating it yields CASSRASGGDRNEQFF.

The genes are TRBV2 and TRBJ2-6; possibly TRBD2 for D (5 bases). Trimming stripped 3 bases from V and 4 bases from J, with 10 bases between. This CDR3 contains 15 residues. Germline V gene data show CDR1 as SNHLY and CDR2 as FYNNEI. CDR3 region: CASSDRSGGANVLTF. Here the CDR3 DNA reads TGTGCCAGCAGTGACAGGAGCGGAGGGGCCAACGTCCTGACTTTC.

This clone appeared once. This chain connects TRBV19 to TRBJ1-2; 8 bases align to TRBD1. V lost 11 bases to trimming and J lost 6 bases; unmatched junction nucleotides: 5. This CDR3 comprises 11 residues. Germline CDR1 LNHDA, CDR2 SQIVND (reference sequence). The CDR3: CAGWTGNGYTF. As DNA, the CDR3 is TGTGCCGGATGGACAGGGAATGGCTACACCTTC.

The chain has TRBV27 and TRBJ1-4, with no clear D. Germline V gives CDR1 MNHEY, CDR2 SMNVEV (reference sequence). The CDR3 contains 16 residues. V gave up 0 bases and J gave up 4 bases, with 12 bases separating them. CDR3 sequence: CASSLSGGLGNEKLFF. The CDR3 DNA reads as TGTGCCAGCAGTTTATCAGGAGGGTTGGGTAATGAAAAACTGTTTTTT.

This chain joins TRBV14 and TRBJ2-7; D is unclear. This CDR3 contains 9 residues. CDR1 is SGHDN and CDR2 is FVKESK in the germline V gene. V was trimmed by 10 bases and J by 3 bases, leaving 4 bases between them. Here the CDR3 reads CANNYEQYF. The CDR3 nucleotides are TGTGCCAACAACTACGAGCAGTACTTC.

This clone was picked up a small number of times. The genes are TRBV27 and TRBJ1-2; the D gene is possibly TRBD1 (5 bases). This CDR3 is 15 amino acids long. The germline CDR1 and CDR2 sequences are MNHEY and SMNVEV (reference sequence). V was pared by 5 bases and J by 3 bases, with 16 bases between. The DNA for the CDR3 is TGTGCCAGCAGTCCTCGGACGGGGGGGGACTATGGCTACACCTTC. Translating gives CASSPRTGGDYGYTF.

The chain recombines TRBV4-1 with TRBJ2-5, with 11 bases fitting TRBD2. Germline lookup yields CDR1 MGHRA and CDR2 YSYEKL. This CDR3 comprises 16 residues. Trimming took 4 bases from V and 4 from J; bases not matched to a gene: 8. As DNA, the CDR3 is TGCGCCAGCAGCCCCAACCAGGGACTAGCGGTAGAGACCCAGTACTTC. It codes for CASSPNQGLAVETQYF.

The V gene is TRBV3-1 (or the pseudogene TRBV3-2), the J gene TRBJ1-4; 7 bases are a match to TRBD1. This CDR3 contains 14 residues. V dropped 5 bases and J dropped 10; count of bases not matched to a gene: 10. Germline CDR1 is LGHDT and CDR2 is YNNKEL (reference sequence). This CDR3 is CASSATGAGGKLFF. CDR3 nucleotides: TGTGCCAGCAGCGCAACAGGGGCCGGGGGAAAACTGTTTTTT.

V and J are TRBV19 and TRBJ1-4, with D perhaps matching TRBD1 (5 bases). V was cut by 6 bases and J by 6 bases, with 11 bases left in between. CDR3 length: 13 residues. Germline lookup yields CDR1 LNHDA and CDR2 SQIVND (reference sequence). The CDR3 coding sequence is TGTGCCAGTAGCGACAGAGGACATGAAAAACTGTTTTTT. This codes for CASSDRGHEKLFF.

This clone was counted a few times. The CDR3 DNA follows: TGTGCCAGCAGCCCGCCCAGGGGTAGCTCCTACGAGCAGTACTTC. Translated, it gives CASSPPRGSSYEQYF. The J gene is TRBJ2-7, the V gene TRBV7-2; tentative D call: TRBD1 (6 bases). With 5 bases removed from V and 0 bases from J, the gap between germline ends came to 14 bases. This CDR3 has 15 residues. CDR1 and CDR2 (germline): SGHTA, FQGNSA.

This chain links TRBV19 with TRBJ1-2, with 7 bases lining up with TRBD1. The CDR3 sequence is 13 residues long. CDR1 is LNHDA and CDR2 is SQIVND in the germline V gene (reference sequence). Here the CDR3 reads CATLSQGVRGYTF. In DNA, the CDR3 is TGTGCTACCTTGAGCCAGGGGGTGAGAGGCTACACCTTC.

J is TRBJ2-1 and V is TRBV4-2; a possible D gene is TRBD2 (6 bases). The CDR3 consists of 13 residues. Trimming took off 1 base at V and 8 bases at J, with 9 bases between the two ends. Germline V lookup: CDR1 LGHNA, CDR2 YNFKEQ. The CDR3 sequence is CASSQAGVDEQFF. For the CDR3, the DNA is TGTGCCAGCAGCCAAGCGGGAGTCGATGAGCAGTTCTTC.

The rearrangement links TRBV6-2 or TRBV6-3 to TRBJ1-5, with a weak D call TRBD1 (5 bases). Trimming shortened V by 1 base and J by 3 bases, and 16 bases separated the two germline ends. CDR1 and CDR2 (germline): MNHEY, SVGEGT. The CDR3 has 17 residues. This CDR3 reads CASSYFLSGGNNQPQHF. CDR3 sequence (DNA): TGTGCCAGCAGTTACTTTCTCTCCGGGGGGAACAATCAGCCCCAGCATTTT.

The CDR3: CASSPGLAGGGGQNEQFF. CDR3 DNA: TGTGCCAGCTCACCGGGACTAGCGGGAGGCGGGGGTCAAAATGAGCAGTTCTTC. The chain is built from TRBV18 and TRBJ2-1; 15 bases line up with TRBD2. Germline CDR1 reads KGHSH; CDR2 reads LQKENI. This CDR3 is built from 18 residues. Trimming cost V 3 bases and J 7 bases; bases outside gene matches: 10. Full variable domain (outside the CDR3, taken from reference TRBV18 and TRBJ2-1): NAGVMQNPRHLVRRRGQEARLRCSPMKGHSHVYWYRQLPEEGLKFMVYLQKENIIDESGMPKERFSAEFPKEGPSILRIQQVVRGDSAAYFCASSPGLAGGGGQNEQFFGPGTRLTVL.

V is TRBV5-4 and J is TRBJ2-2; D might be TRBD1 (6 bases). This CDR3 comprises 15 residues. From germline, CDR1 is SGHNT and CDR2 YYREEE (reference sequence). V dropped 3 bases and J dropped 2 bases, with 11 bases sitting between them. The CDR3 is CASSWGQINTGELFF. The CDR3 nucleotides are TGTGCCAGCAGCTGGGGGCAGATCAACACCGGGGAGCTGTTTTTT.

The chain joins TRBV7-2 to TRBJ1-4; 7 nucleotides align to TRBD1. Germline-derived CDR1 and CDR2 are SGHTA and FQGNSA. Germline trimming cut 1 base from V and 4 bases from J; bases unmatched to any gene: 6. This CDR3 has 16 residues. CDR3 bases: TGTGCCAGCAGCTTAGGAGCAGGGGGAGATAATGAAAAACTGTTTTTT. Protein sequence: CASSLGAGGDNEKLFF. Based on the CDR3 plus reference TRBV7-2 and TRBJ1-4, the full variable domain is GAGVSQSPSNKVTEKGKDVELRCDPISGHTALYWYRQSLGQGLEFLIYFQGNSAPDKSGLPSDRFSAERTGGSVSTLTIQRTQQEDSAVYLCASSLGAGGDNEKLFFGSGTQLSVL.

CDR3 protein: CASSSVIQETQYF. Here the CDR3 DNA reads TGTGCCAGTAGTTCCGTAATCCAAGAGACCCAGTACTTC. The chain combines TRBV19 with TRBJ2-5; D unclear. Germline V lookup: CDR1 LNHDA, CDR2 SQIVND (reference sequence). V was clipped by 5 bases and J by 1 base, with 8 bases between them. The CDR3 has 13 residues.

The chain's CDR3 is CASSETSFNEQFF. The CDR3 DNA follows: TGTGCCAGCAGTGAAACTAGCTTCAATGAGCAGTTCTTC. The chain couples TRBV2 to TRBJ2-1, with D possibly matching TRBD2 (6 bases). Trimming shortened V by 2 bases and J by 6 bases, and 8 bases separated the two germline ends. The CDR3 has 13 amino acids. The germline V gene encodes CDR1 SNHLY and CDR2 FYNNEI.

The chain links TRBV27 to TRBJ1-5; TRBD1 agrees at 7 bases. The germline V gene encodes CDR1 MNHEY and CDR2 SMNVEV (reference sequence). CDR3 length equals 16 residues. Germline trimming cut 9 bases from V and 3 bases from J; bases unmatched to any gene: 14. The CDR3: CASRETGEWANQPQHF. In DNA form, the CDR3 reads TGTGCCAGTCGGGAAACAGGGGAGTGGGCCAATCAGCCCCAGCATTTT.

The V and J genes are TRBV6-2 or TRBV6-3 and TRBJ2-5; D gene unclear. Trimming cost V 5 bases and J 4 bases, with 17 bases left between them. Germline CDR1 MNHEY, CDR2 SVGEGT. The CDR3 has 15 residues. CDR3 sequence: CASSLQTQFGETQYF. Written as DNA, the CDR3 is TGTGCCAGCAGTCTTCAAACCCAATTCGGAGAGACCCAGTACTTC.

The chain is built from TRBV14 and TRBJ1-2; 7 nucleotides align to TRBD1. The CDR3 is made up of 13 amino acids. Germline CDR1 and CDR2: SGHDN and FVKESK. Trimming cost V 4 bases and J 7 bases; bases outside gene matches: 6. The CDR3 sequence: CASSPLGGFGYTF. CDR3 sequence (DNA): TGTGCCAGCAGCCCGTTAGGGGGCTTTGGCTACACCTTC.